These T cell receptor beta chains were read from a single sample in a study of early T cells in non-severe SARS-CoV-2 infection. TCRdb re-called the 5' RACE reads through MiXCR, storing one row per CDR3 protein. The sample holds more than 85,000 distinct CDR3 sequences, approximately 15% seen once. The sequencing sample was made of whole blood. The receptor set was obtained from an adult who was a healthcare worker with PCR-confirmed SARS-CoV-2 infection or an uninfected control (not recorded which). Each CDR3 is given with its conserved first and last residue. A D gene is named only where the DNA matches it firmly. The size field is filled for only some rows; it gives once, few, many or a size class.

- | TRBJ1-1 | few | TRBV29-1 | TGCAGCGTTGAAGTTCAGCCGGGGTGGACTGAAGCTTTCTTT | CSVEVQPGWTEAFF
TRBD2 | TRBJ2-1 | - | TRBV9 | TGTGCCAGCAGCACATTGGGACTAGCGGGGTACAATGAGCAGTTCTTC | CASSTLGLAGYNEQFF
- | TRBJ2-7 | - | TRBV10-3 | TGTGCCATCAGTGAGCCAATGGAAGGGGCCTACGAGCAGTACTTC | CAISEPMEGAYEQYF
- | TRBJ2-5 | few | TRBV20-1 | TGCAGTGCTAGAGAACCTGGAGGGGAGACCCAGTACTTC | CSAREPGGETQYF
- | TRBJ1-5 | few | TRBV12-3/TRBV12-4 | TGTGCCAGCAGTTTGTGGGGAAGCAATCAGCCCCAGCATTTT | CASSLWGSNQPQHF
TRBD1 | TRBJ2-3 | - | TRBV12-5 | TGTGCTAGTGGTCCCCGGGACAGGGGGAACGATACGCAGTATTTT | CASGPRDRGNDTQYF
- | TRBJ2-7 | - | TRBV28 | TGTGCCAGCACCCCTACGAGGGGCATTGCCTACGAGCAGTACTTC | CASTPTRGIAYEQYF
TRBD2 | TRBJ2-1 | - | TRBV5-1 | TGCGCCAGCAGCTTTGAGACTAGCGGGGTTAATGAGCAGTTCTTC | CASSFETSGVNEQFF
- | TRBJ2-6 | - | TRBV19 | TGTGCCAGTAGTCGAAGTAGGAGGGCTGGGGCCAACGTCCTGACTTTC | CASSRSRRAGANVLTF
TRBD1 | TRBJ2-2 | many | TRBV28 | TGTGCCAGCAGTCTGACAGGGGCCAACACCGGGGAGCTGTTTTTT | CASSLTGANTGELFF
- | TRBJ2-2 | - | TRBV6-2/TRBV6-3 | TGTGCCAGCAGTTACGGACAGACCTTCCCACCCGGGGAGCTGTTTTTT | CASSYGQTFPPGELFF
- | TRBJ2-1 | - | TRBV20-1 | TGCAGTGCTAGTCGGGCGGGTCTCTACAATGAGCAGTTCTTC | CSASRAGLYNEQFF
- | TRBJ2-5 | - | TRBV2 | TGTGCCAGCAGTGAAGCGTTGGCCAGCACGGGGACCCAGTACTTC | CASSEALASTGTQYF
TRBD1 | TRBJ1-3 | - | TRBV6-1 | TGTGCCAGCAGCCTTAGGACAGGGAGCGTCTCTGGAAACACCATATATTTT | CASSLRTGSVSGNTIYF
- | TRBJ2-7 | - | TRBV6-6 | TGTGCCAGCAGTTATGCGGTCTACGAGCAGTACTTC | CASSYAVYEQYF
- | TRBJ2-6 | few | TRBV11-2 | TGTGCCAGCAGCCGACAGGTTTCTGGGGCCAACGTCCTGACTTTC | CASSRQVSGANVLTF
- | TRBJ1-5 | - | TRBV7-4 | TGTGCCAGCAGCCCCGGACAGAACAATCAGCCCCAGCATTTT | CASSPGQNNQPQHF
- | TRBJ1-1 | - | TRBV12-3/TRBV12-4 | TGTGCCAGCAGGCCTGGTTTGCCGAACACTGAAGCTTTCTTT | CASRPGLPNTEAFF
- | TRBJ2-3 | - | TRBV18 | TGTGCCAGCTCACTTCAAGCGAGCACAGATACGCAGTATTTT | CASSLQASTDTQYF
- | TRBJ2-5 | many | TRBV11-2 | TGTGCCAGCAGCTTCCCGGACCGGCGGGAGACCCAGTACTTC | CASSFPDRRETQYF
TRBD1 | TRBJ2-1 | many | TRBV27 | TGTGCCAGCAGTCGAGGACAGGGTATAGGTGAGCAGTTCTTC | CASSRGQGIGEQFF
- | TRBJ2-3 | few | TRBV30 | TGTGCCTTGGACACAGATACGCAGTATTTT | CALDTDTQYF
- | TRBJ2-1 | few | TRBV11-2 | TGTGCCAGCAGCTTAGTGGGGTCCCACAATGAGCAGTTCTTC | CASSLVGSHNEQFF
TRBD1 | TRBJ2-7 | - | TRBV11-2 | TGTGCCAGCAGCCCCTGGGGACAGCTTTCCTACGAGCAGTACTTC | CASSPWGQLSYEQYF
- | TRBJ2-6 | many | TRBV6-2/TRBV6-3 | TGTGCCAGCAGTTACTCCTCTGGGGCCAACGTCCTGACTTTC | CASSYSSGANVLTF
TRBD1 | TRBJ2-7 | - | TRBV20-1 | TGCAGTGCTGGAGGACAGGGAATCTCCTCTGGCGAGCAGTACTTC | CSAGGQGISSGEQYF
- | TRBJ2-3 | - | TRBV9 | TGTGCCAGCAGCGTTCGTCCGGCCTCAAGCCCAGATACGCAGTATTTT | CASSVRPASSPDTQYF
- | TRBJ1-4 | - | TRBV29-1 | TGCAGCGTTGATTCAGGGAAACATGAAAAACTGTTTTTT | CSVDSGKHEKLFF
- | TRBJ2-5 | - | TRBV19 | TGTGCCAGTAGTATTTCGAACCAAGAGACCCAGTACTTC | CASSISNQETQYF
TRBD2 | TRBJ2-7 | many | TRBV11-2 | TGTGCCAGCAGCTTAGATCCGGGACTAGCGGGAGTAAGCGAGCAGTACTTC | CASSLDPGLAGVSEQYF
TRBD1 | TRBJ2-7 | - | TRBV7-8 | TGTGCCAGCAGCATGCGACAGGGTTCCTACGAGCAGTACTTC | CASSMRQGSYEQYF
TRBD2 | TRBJ2-2 | - | TRBV6-4 | TGTGCCACCGGCGCGGGGGGAGACTCCATCGGGGAGCTGTTTTTT | CATGAGGDSIGELFF
- | TRBJ2-7 | few | TRBV7-9 | TGTGCCAGCAGCTCAGCGGGCCTAGGGGACTACGAGCAGTACTTC | CASSSAGLGDYEQYF
- | TRBJ2-7 | few | TRBV12-3/TRBV12-4 | TGTGCCAGCAGTTTATTCGTCGGGACCTCCTACGAGCAGTACTTC | CASSLFVGTSYEQYF
- | TRBJ2-1 | - | TRBV7-2 | TGTGCCAGCACCCGGAGGGGGGGGGTATCCTACAATGAGCAGTTCTTC | CASTRRGGVSYNEQFF
- | TRBJ2-1 | - | TRBV4-2 | TGTGCCAGCAGGCCCAAACCTGATCGGTATAGGGTCTTC | CASRPKPDRYRVF
- | TRBJ1-2 | few | TRBV7-9 | TGTGCCAGCAGCTCGGACAGCCGAAAGCATGGCTACACCTTC | CASSSDSRKHGYTF
- | TRBJ2-1 | - | TRBV27 | TGTGCCAGCAGTGACGGGGGCAGGGGAGTCTCGGGTGAGCAGTTCTTC | CASSDGGRGVSGEQFF
- | TRBJ1-6 | - | TRBV27 | TGTGCCAGCAGAGACGGGACCTTGGATAATTCACCCCTCCACTTT | CASRDGTLDNSPLHF
TRBD2 | TRBJ2-7 | - | TRBV10-3 | TGTGCCAGCACTAGCGGGACGTCCTACGAGCAGTACTTC | CASTSGTSYEQYF
- | TRBJ2-3 | few | TRBV18 | TGTGCCAGCTCACCAGTTGCGGGGGCCGGGACAGATACGCAGTATTTT | CASSPVAGAGTDTQYF
- | TRBJ1-2 | few | TRBV28 | TGTGCCAGCAGTCCCCGGGGGACCTATGGCTACACCTTC | CASSPRGTYGYTF
TRBD2 | TRBJ2-1 | - | TRBV2 | TGTGCCAGCAGCGGTGGGACTAGCGGGAGGAGCAATGAGCAGTTCTTC | CASSGGTSGRSNEQFF
- | TRBJ1-5 | few | TRBV20-1 | TGCAGTGCTAGAGAGGGGGGAGGGAGTCAGCCCCAGCATTTT | CSAREGGGSQPQHF
TRBD1 | TRBJ1-6 | few | TRBV6-5 | TGTGCCAGCAGTCCGGGACAGGGGTCGAGCTCCTATAATTCACCCCTCCACTTT | CASSPGQGSSSYNSPLHF
TRBD1 | TRBJ2-4 | few | TRBV7-2 | TGTGCCAGCAGCCCTTTACAGGGGAGCATTCAGTACTTC | CASSPLQGSIQYF
TRBD2 | TRBJ2-1 | - | TRBV27 | TGTGCCAGTACGCCTTTACTAGCGGACCCATCGGATGAGCAGTTCTTC | CASTPLLADPSDEQFF
TRBD1 | TRBJ2-5 | few | TRBV12-3/TRBV12-4 | TGTGCCAGCAGTCATACCGGGACAGCAGAGACCCAGTACTTC | CASSHTGTAETQYF
- | TRBJ1-6 | few | TRBV20-1 | TGCAGTGCTAGAGATAGGGGATGGAGCCATAATTCACCCCTCCACTTT | CSARDRGWSHNSPLHF
TRBD1 | TRBJ1-4 | - | TRBV20-1 | TGCAGTGCAAAACAGGGGACTGAAAAACTGTTTTTT | CSAKQGTEKLFF
- | TRBJ1-1 | - | TRBV18 | TGTGCCAGCTCACCAGGGATCTTGAACACTGAAGCTTTCTTT | CASSPGILNTEAFF
- | TRBJ2-2 | many | TRBV6-2/TRBV6-3 | TGTGCCAGCAGTTGGACCCTGACCGGGGAGCTGTTTTTT | CASSWTLTGELFF
- | TRBJ2-7 | - | TRBV9 | TGTGCCAGCAGCGTAGGTCAGGCCAACTACGAGCAGTACTTC | CASSVGQANYEQYF
- | TRBJ2-7 | - | TRBV6-2/TRBV6-3 | TGTGCCAGCAGTTATCTGTCGGGGCGGTACGAGCAGTACTTC | CASSYLSGRYEQYF
- | TRBJ2-5 | few | TRBV28 | TGTGCCAGCAGTGAATCTTGGTTCCAAGAGACCCAGTACTTC | CASSESWFQETQYF
- | TRBJ2-1 | few | TRBV29-1 | TGCAGCGTCAAAAGGGGATTCAATGAGCAGTTCTTC | CSVKRGFNEQFF
- | TRBJ2-1 | few | TRBV11-2 | TGTGCCAGCAGCTTATTTGGCCCACCCCCTGAGCAGTTCTTC | CASSLFGPPPEQFF